This entry lists 14 T cell receptor beta chains sequenced from one sample in a study of T cells in Graves' hyperthyroidism and ophthalmopathy. Amplified regions were TCR beta CDR3 sequences from RNA transcripts. TCR CDR3 underwent first-round RT-PCR with the HTBI primer set. Each CDR3 protein gets one entry after TCRdb re-called the multiplex PCR reads with MiXCR. The data show about 420,000 distinct CDR3 sequences, less than 20% seen once. Specimen: blood. The receptors shown here come from a woman between 18 and 29 years old with Graves' hyperthyroidism.

V and J are TRBV10-3 and TRBJ2-7; possibly TRBD1 or TRBD2 for D (5 bases each). CDR3 size: 13 residues. Trimming pared 6 bases from V and 0 bases from J, leaving 9 bases between. CDR1 and CDR2 (germline): ENHRY, SYGVKD. CDR3: CAIRRDDSYEQYF. CDR3 bases: TGTGCCATCAGAAGGGACGACTCCTACGAGCAGTACTTC.

This clonotype was picked up many times. The V call is TRBV7-3, the J call TRBJ1-1; D might be TRBD1 (5 bases). This CDR3 comprises 14 residues. Trimming cost V 6 bases and J 0 bases, with 11 bases left between them. Germline CDR1 SGHTA, CDR2 FQGTGA. CDR3 protein: CASRLGGVNTEAFF. The CDR3 DNA reads TGTGCCAGCAGGCTGGGGGGAGTGAACACTGAAGCTTTCTTT.

The J gene is TRBJ1-5, the V gene TRBV18; D possibly corresponds to TRBD1 (5 bases). Germline CDR1 KGHSH, CDR2 LQKENI. The V end lost 2 bases, the J end lost 7 bases, and 21 bases lay between the germline ends. The CDR3 is made up of 17 amino acids. The CDR3 coding sequence is TGTGCCAGCTCACCAGAAGGAGGGAGGCCCCAGGGACAGCCCCAGCATTTT. This gives the protein CASSPEGGRPQGQPQHF.

This clonotype was counted at least ten times. The CDR3 DNA is TGCAGTGCTAGTCGCCGGGACAGGGTAACCGGGGAGCTGTTTTTT. Residues: CSASRRDRVTGELFF. The chain employs TRBV20-1 and TRBJ2-2, with 9 nucleotides matching TRBD1. The CDR3 is 15 amino acids. After removal of 3 bases from V and 5 bases from J, the junction contained 7 bases not matched to a gene. Germline CDR1 and CDR2: DFQATT and SNEGSKA (reference sequence).

The chain uses TRBV2 and TRBJ1-2; 9 bases line up with TRBD1. In germline, CDR1 is SNHLY, CDR2 FYNNEI. The CDR3 covers 18 residues. With V trimmed by 10 bases and J by 4 bases, 22 bases remained unmatched. CDR3 sequence: CATRAGRTGVALSYGYTF. CDR3 sequence (DNA): TGTGCCACCAGAGCGGGGAGGACAGGGGTAGCCCTTAGCTATGGCTACACCTTC.

This clonotype was found many times. The rearrangement uses TRBV27 and TRBJ2-7; 9 bases map to TRBD1. Per germline, CDR1 MNHEY and CDR2 SMNVEV (reference sequence). The V gene end was trimmed by 6 bases and the J gene end by 1 base; junction bases not matched to a gene: 13. The CDR3 consists of 17 residues. The CDR3 sequence: CASSRPPGQGLSYEQYF. CDR3 bases: TGTGCCAGCAGCCGACCACCGGGACAGGGACTATCCTACGAGCAGTACTTC.

This clonotype showed up many times. This rearrangement joins TRBV20-1 to TRBJ2-7; a possible D gene is TRBD2 (5 bases). Deletions cut 6 bases from V and 4 bases from J, with 22 bases between. There are 15 residues in the CDR3. Germline CDR1 is DFQATT and CDR2 is SNEGSKA (reference sequence). For the CDR3, the DNA is TGCAGTGCCAGCAAGTTGGCTGGCGGGTCTTACGAGCAGTACTTC. This translates into CSASKLAGGSYEQYF.

The J gene is TRBJ2-2, the V gene TRBV15; tentative D call: TRBD1 (5 bases). The length of the CDR3 is 16 residues. With 0 bases removed from V and 0 bases from J, the gap between germline ends came to 8 bases. Per germline, CDR1 LNHNV and CDR2 YYDKDF (reference sequence). CDR3 residues: CATSRDRASNTGELFF. CDR3 DNA: TGTGCCACCAGCAGAGACAGGGCCTCGAACACCGGGGAGCTGTTTTTT.

This clonotype appeared many times. V usage is TRBV12-3 or TRBV12-4 and J usage is TRBJ2-7; D not resolved. The CDR3 loop spans 12 amino acids. V was cut by 6 bases and J by 5 bases, with 11 bases left in between. Here the CDR3 reads CASSQPSHEQYF. The CDR3 DNA sequence: TGTGCCAGCAGCCAACCTTCGCACGAGCAGTACTTC.

Many counts were recorded for this clonotype. The chain links TRBV11-2 to TRBJ2-2; 11 bases agree with TRBD2. This CDR3 is built from 17 residues. With V trimmed by 5 bases and J by 2 bases, 7 bases remained unmatched. Per the germline V gene, CDR1 is SGHAT and CDR2 is FQNNGV. CDR3 region: CASSASGTSGNTGELFF. The CDR3 DNA follows: TGTGCCAGCAGCGCCTCCGGGACTAGCGGTAACACCGGGGAGCTGTTTTTT.

The sample holds many counts of this clonotype. This chain links TRBV6-2 or TRBV6-3 with TRBJ1-5; D not certain. Per germline, CDR1 MNHEY and CDR2 SVGEGT. This CDR3 has 15 residues. With 6 bases removed from V and 2 bases from J, the gap between germline ends came to 14 bases. The CDR3 loop reads CASRPVRRGNQPQHF. The CDR3 coding sequence is TGTGCCAGCAGACCTGTTCGGAGAGGCAATCAGCCCCAGCATTTT.

This clonotype was seen many times. The V gene is TRBV7-2, the J gene TRBJ2-7; 7 nucleotides align to TRBD1. The germline V gene has CDR1 SGHTA and CDR2 FQGNSA. The CDR3 extends over 15 amino acids. V lost 2 bases and J lost 2; bases outside the gene matches: 6. The CDR3 region has the DNA TGTGCCAGCAGCTTATCTCTAGGGACAGCCTACGAGCAGTACTTC. The encoded protein is CASSLSLGTAYEQYF.

Note on this clonotype: This may be a read error, as it is one base from a much larger clone. This rearrangement joins TRBV6-1 to TRBJ2-7, with D uncertain. Trimming stripped 6 bases from V and 2 bases from J, with 14 bases between. Germline values: CDR1 MNHNS, CDR2 SASEGT. This CDR3 spans 14 amino acids. Here the CDR3 reads CASSPSGPPYEQYF. DNA for the CDR3: TGTGCCAGCAGCCCTTCAGGCCCGCCCTACGAGCAGTACTTC.

The rearrangement joins TRBV20-1 to TRBJ2-7; TRBD1 matches at 9 bases. There are 13 residues in the CDR3. CDR1 and CDR2 (germline): DFQATT, SNEGSKA (reference sequence). V lost 3 bases to trimming and J lost 2 bases; unmatched junction nucleotides: 2. The CDR3 nucleotides read TGCAGTGCTAGGGGACAGGGTCCCTACGAGCAGTACTTC. Its translation is CSARGQGPYEQYF.